These T cell receptor beta chains were read from a single sample in a study of blood T cells in healthy people across ages. TCRdb re-derived calls from the 5' RACE reads in MiXCR, one entry per CDR3 protein. The repertoire consists of 600,000 or so distinct CDR3 sequences, with 45% to 55% occurring once and the leading ten covering about 22%. The sequenced sample was blood. Receptor source: a man older than 75 in good health. Each CDR3 is given with its conserved first and last residue. The D gene is left open where the match is weak. The size field is filled for only some rows; it gives once, few, many or a size class.

>TRBV13|-|-|TRBJ2-7
TGTGCCAGCAGCGACAGCAGGCGGGGAGGTTACGAGCAGTACTTC
CASSDSRRGGYEQYF
>TRBV7-2|-|-|TRBJ2-7
TGTGCCAGCAGCGTCGGCACCTTCTACGAGCAGTACTTC
CASSVGTFYEQYF
>TRBV10-2|TRBD1|many|TRBJ2-1
TGCGCCAGCAGAGATCCCGGGACAGGGGTCAATGAGCAGTTCTTC
CASRDPGTGVNEQFF
>TRBV6-5|-|-|TRBJ2-7
TGTGCCAGCAGTAGCGGGACAGAGTACTTC
CASSSGTEYF
>TRBV7-2|-|few|TRBJ2-7
TGTGCCAGCAGCAAGGGGGAGGTCGCCTACGAGCAGTACTTC
CASSKGEVAYEQYF
>TRBV7-2|-|-|TRBJ2-1
TGTGCCAGCAGGAATACCGTCCAGCGCGGGGTTACCTACAATGAGCAGTTCTTC
CASRNTVQRGVTYNEQFF
>TRBV5-1|-|-|TRBJ2-2
TGCGCCAGCAGCTTGGCCGGAGAGACAGCCAACACCGGGGAGCTGTTTTTT
CASSLAGETANTGELFF
>TRBV5-1|-|many|TRBJ2-7
TGCGCCAGCAGCTTGTTCGCGGGGCTCTCCTACGAGCAGTACTTC
CASSLFAGLSYEQYF
>TRBV5-4|-|few|TRBJ2-7
TGTGCCAGCAGCTTGCGGGGGTTCTACGAGCAGTACTTC
CASSLRGFYEQYF
>TRBV7-9|-|-|TRBJ2-1
TGTGCCAGCATTACGACGGGACAACCCTACAATGAGCAGTTCTTC
CASITTGQPYNEQFF
>TRBV5-1|-|-|TRBJ2-1
TGCGCCAGCAGCTTGGCCGGAAGAGCGGAGGTGCAGTTCTTC
CASSLAGRAEVQFF
>TRBV30|TRBD1|-|TRBJ2-7
TGTGCCTGGACCGGGACAGGCTACGAGCAGTACTTC
CAWTGTGYEQYF
>TRBV11-2|-|-|TRBJ2-2
TGTGCCAGCAGCTTAGAACGTCGATACACCGGGGAGCTGTTTTTT
CASSLERRYTGELFF
>TRBV4-3|TRBD1|-|TRBJ2-7
TGCGCCAGCAGCCAAAACAGGGGGGCCGGGGAGCAGTACTTC
CASSQNRGAGEQYF
>TRBV6-5|-|many|TRBJ1-1
TGTGCCAGCAGTATACTACAAGGGGGGCGGACTGAAGCTTTCTTT
CASSILQGGRTEAFF
>TRBV29-1|TRBD1|many|TRBJ1-2
TGCAGCGTTGAAGATGATCGTCGACAGGGGGCCTTGTATGGCTACACCTTC
CSVEDDRRQGALYGYTF
>TRBV9|-|many|TRBJ2-2
TGTGCCAGCAGCGTCGGGCCGAACACCGGGGAGCTGTTTTTT
CASSVGPNTGELFF
>TRBV20-1|TRBD1|-|TRBJ2-1
TGCAGTGCTAAAACAGGGGGAACCCGCTACAATGAGCAGTTCTTC
CSAKTGGTRYNEQFF
>TRBV6-5|TRBD1|many|TRBJ2-6
TGTGCCAGCAGTTTGGACAGGCCCTCTGGGGCCAACGTCCTGACTTTC
CASSLDRPSGANVLTF
>TRBV12-3/TRBV12-4|-|-|TRBJ1-6
TGTGCCAGCAGTTCCTTACCCAGCTCACCCCTCCACTTT
CASSSLPSSPLHF
>TRBV9|TRBD2|few|TRBJ2-7
TGTGCCAGCAGCGTGTCGGCGGGAGGGAACTACGAGCAGTACTTC
CASSVSAGGNYEQYF
>TRBV4-3|-|few|TRBJ1-4
TGCGCCAGCAGCCAAGACTGGGACGCGTCCGCTAATGAAAAACTGTTTTTT
CASSQDWDASANEKLFF
>TRBV27|-|once|TRBJ1-5
TGTGCCAGCAGGGAGGACAAACCCAATCAGCCCCAGCATTTT
CASREDKPNQPQHF
>TRBV28|TRBD2|few|TRBJ2-1
TGTGCCAGCAGGCCTAGCGGGACCCTATCGAATGAGCAGTTCTTC
CASRPSGTLSNEQFF
>TRBV6-6|TRBD2|-|TRBJ2-1
TGTGCCAGCAGTTACTCTAGGACTAGCGGGGGGAGTAAGCAGTTCTTC
CASSYSRTSGGSKQFF
>TRBV28|TRBD1|-|TRBJ2-3
TGTGCCACGACAGGGCAAGATACGCAGTATTTT
CATTGQDTQYF
>TRBV4-1|TRBD1|-|TRBJ2-1
TGCGCCACGTCGGGACAGAGAAACAATGAGCAGTTCTTC
CATSGQRNNEQFF
>TRBV4-2|TRBD1|once|TRBJ1-3
TGTGCCAGCAGCCAAGATGGGGACAGGTACTCTGGAAACACCATATATTTT
CASSQDGDRYSGNTIYF
>TRBV7-2|-|few|TRBJ2-7
TGTGCCAGCAGCTTTATGGAGGGGGACGTGGAGCAGTACTTC
CASSFMEGDVEQYF
>TRBV10-3|TRBD1|-|TRBJ2-5
TGTGCCATCAGAAGACAGGGACAAGAGACCCAGTACTTC
CAIRRQGQETQYF
>TRBV29-1|-|once|TRBJ2-1
TGCAGCGTCCCCGTTGCCCAGGGATACAATGAGCAGTTCTTC
CSVPVAQGYNEQFF
>TRBV6-6|-|once|TRBJ2-7
TGTGCCAGCGGACAACTATCCTACGAGCAGTACTTC
CASGQLSYEQYF
>TRBV10-3|TRBD1|-|TRBJ1-4
TGTGCCATCAGTGGGGACAGCAGCGAAAAACTGTTTTTT
CAISGDSSEKLFF
>TRBV7-3|-|few|TRBJ2-3
TGTGCCAGCAGCCCATCCGCAGGCCGTAGCACAGATACGCAGTATTTT
CASSPSAGRSTDTQYF
>TRBV9|TRBD2|-|TRBJ2-1
TGTGCCAGCAGCGTAGAACTGGCGGGAGGGTTATACAATGAGCAGTTCTTC
CASSVELAGGLYNEQFF
>TRBV6-1|-|-|TRBJ1-5
TGTGCCAGCAGTGAGACACGTTCGGCTGCCCAGCATTTT
CASSETRSAAQHF
>TRBV7-9|TRBD1|-|TRBJ1-2
TGTGCCAGCAGCTTAAGACCCGGGACAGGGGTAGGCTACACCTTC
CASSLRPGTGVGYTF
>TRBV11-3|TRBD2|few|TRBJ2-1
TGTGCCAGCAGTCATAGCGGGACCGGGAATGAGCAGTTCTTC
CASSHSGTGNEQFF